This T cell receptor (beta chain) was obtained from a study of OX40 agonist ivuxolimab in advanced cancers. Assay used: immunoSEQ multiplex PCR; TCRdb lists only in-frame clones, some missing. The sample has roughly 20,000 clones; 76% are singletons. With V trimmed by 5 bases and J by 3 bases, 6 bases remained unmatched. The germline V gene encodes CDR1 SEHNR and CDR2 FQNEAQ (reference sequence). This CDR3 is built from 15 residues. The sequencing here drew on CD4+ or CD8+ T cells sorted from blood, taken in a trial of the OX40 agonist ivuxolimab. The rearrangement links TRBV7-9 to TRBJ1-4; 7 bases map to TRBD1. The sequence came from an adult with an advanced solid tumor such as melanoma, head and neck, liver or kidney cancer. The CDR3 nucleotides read TGTGCCAGCAGCGGAACACAGGGGTCTAATGAAAAACTGTTTTTT. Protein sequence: CASSGTQGSNEKLFF.